This T cell receptor beta chain was documented in a study of blood T cell repertoires in COVID-19. Study as a whole: Sample material is recorded as cDNA or gDNA derived from T cells, B-cell-depleted T cells, or PBMCs.

The length of the CDR3 is 14 residues. From germline, CDR1 is SNHLY and CDR2 FYNNEI. After removal of 6 bases from V and 8 bases from J, the junction contained 11 bases not matched to a gene. Authors' data handling: Using reference gene primer amplification, nucleated cell counts were estimated. Generated by immunoSEQ multiplex PCR, the TCRdb table keeps only in-frame clones and is missing some. That table supplies the V and J calls and clone size; D and trimming were determined from the DNA. The top ten hold around 4.5% of the sample, which has 60,000 to 80,000 clones, around 90% seen once. The chain employs TRBV2 and TRBJ1-2; the match to TRBD1 covers 8 bases. Sample: peripheral blood. The receptor was derived from a human donor in a cohort sampled during active COVID-19. CDR3 bases: TGTGCCAGCAGAGAGAACCAGGGGGCGCAAGGCTACACCTTC. Protein product: CASRENQGAQGYTF.